The 21 T cell receptor beta chains listed next were all sequenced from one sample in a study of chemoradiotherapy in HPV16-positive cancers. This table comes from immunoSEQ multiplex PCR, and its TCRdb copy is limited to in-frame clones, with some not included. The table lists about 53,000 clones, about nine tenths of them singletons. The sequences come from blood, collected from a patient who underwent chemoradiotherapy. The receptors were gathered from a human donor with HPV-associated anogenital cancer.

This clone turned up a few times. The V call is TRBV6-1, the J call TRBJ1-6, with TRBD1 matching over 7 bases. Germline V gene sequence: CDR1 MNHNS, CDR2 SASEGT. The CDR3 loop spans 15 amino acids. J lost 10 bases, V lost 4 bases, and 10 bases had no gene match. CDR3 nucleotide sequence: TGTGCCAGCAGTGGCCCGACAGGGAGCGGATCACCCCTCCACTTT. Its translation: CASSGPTGSGSPLHF.

The gene calls are TRBV19 and TRBJ2-5; D possibly matches TRBD1 or TRBD2 (5 bases each). Trimming removed 6 bases at V and 1 base at J, with 12 bases between. Germline CDR1 is LNHDA and CDR2 is SQIVND (reference sequence). The CDR3 is made up of 14 amino acids. DNA for the CDR3: TGTGCCAGTAGGTCGGGACCCGCCCAAGAGACCCAGTACTTC. Its protein product is CASRSGPAQETQYF.

This clone was counted once. J is TRBJ1-4 and V is TRBV6-5; D is uncertain. The CDR3 spans 13 residues. V shed 4 bases and J shed 4 bases, with 7 bases lying between them. Per germline, CDR1 MNHEY and CDR2 SVGAGI. CDR3 loop: CASSLQYNEKLFF. The CDR3 DNA sequence: TGTGCCAGCAGTTTACAGTATAATGAAAAACTGTTTTTT.

DNA for the CDR3: TGTGCCAGCAACCGGACAGAGATGGTATACGAGCAGTACTTC. It is translated as CASNRTEMVYEQYF. The V call is TRBV6-5, the J call TRBJ2-7; possible D gene TRBD1, 6 bases. The CDR3 sequence is 14 residues long. Looked up from germline, CDR1 is MNHEY and CDR2 is SVGAGI. Trimming stripped 7 bases from V and 4 bases from J, with 17 bases between.

This clone has more than one count but fewer than ten. The chain carries TRBV7-2 and TRBJ2-2; D is perhaps TRBD1 (6 bases). The germline gives CDR1 SGHTA, CDR2 FQGNSA. Trimming shortened V by 2 bases and J by 4 bases, and 11 bases separated the two germline ends. This CDR3 has 15 residues. The CDR3 nucleotides read TGTGCCAGCAGCTTAAAACAGGGCAGCACCGGGGAGCTGTTTTTT. As protein: CASSLKQGSTGELFF.

To note about this clone: The sample carries other DNA sequences with the same CDR3. The chain joins TRBV18 to TRBJ2-6; 7 nucleotides line up with TRBD1. CDR1 KGHSH and CDR2 LQKENI come from the germline V gene. The CDR3 is 15 amino acids. The ends lost 10 bases at V and 1 base at J; junction bases unmatched: 7. Here the CDR3 reads CATTGAGSGANVLTF. The DNA of the CDR3 is TGTGCCACCACAGGGGCGGGTTCTGGGGCCAACGTCCTGACTTTC. The full variable domain, in which reference TRBV18 and TRBJ2-6 provide the parts outside the CDR3, is NAGVMQNPRHLVRRRGQEARLRCSPMKGHSHVYWYRQLPEEGLKFMVYLQKENIIDESGMPKERFSAEFPKEGPSILRIQQVVRGDSAAYFCATTGAGSGANVLTFGAGSRLTVL.

The J gene is TRBJ1-3, the V gene TRBV29-1; maybe TRBD1 (5 bases). Trimming removed 4 bases from V and 4 bases from J, with 5 bases in between. This CDR3 is built from 11 residues. Germline CDR1 SQVTM, CDR2 ANQGSEA. CDR3 bases: TGCAGCGTTGGACAGGGAAACACCATATATTTT. It is translated as CSVGQGNTIYF.

The V call is TRBV5-1, the J call TRBJ1-6, with TRBD1 identical over 8 bases. Per the germline V gene, CDR1 is SGHRS and CDR2 is YFSETQ. The CDR3 is 14 residues long. CDR3 in amino acids: CATLLDRVHSPLHF. The CDR3 region has the DNA TGCGCAACCCTCCTGGACAGGGTACATTCACCCCTCCACTTT.

V usage is TRBV7-9 and J usage is TRBJ1-6; D call uncertain. V lost 4 bases, J lost 8 bases, and 15 bases lay in between. Germline CDR1 reads SEHNR; CDR2 reads FQNEAQ (reference sequence). The CDR3 is made up of 15 amino acids. This CDR3 reads CASSSPDLGDSPLHF. The CDR3 DNA reads TGTGCCAGCAGCTCACCGGACCTTGGGGATTCACCCCTCCACTTT.

The sample holds a few counts of this clone. V usage is TRBV7-9 and J usage is TRBJ1-5, with D hard to call. V lost 1 base and J 7 bases, leaving 11 bases between the germline ends. The CDR3 length is 14 residues. Germline lookup yields CDR1 SEHNR and CDR2 FQNEAQ (reference sequence). Written as DNA, the CDR3 is TGTGCCAGCAGCTTAGGTCAGGTTCGGCAGCCCCAGCATTTT. This encodes CASSLGQVRQPQHF.

The V and J genes are TRBV7-2 and TRBJ2-7; D is perhaps TRBD1 (6 bases). Trimming shortened V by 5 bases and J by 2 bases, and 16 bases separated the two germline ends. Germline CDR1 SGHTA, CDR2 FQGNSA. CDR3 size: 15 residues. CDR3 amino acids: CASSQGWGPTYEQYF. For the CDR3, the DNA is TGTGCCAGCAGCCAGGGCTGGGGGCCCACCTACGAGCAGTACTTC.

This clone turned up a few times. The chain joins TRBV5-1 to TRBJ2-3; 10 positions agree with TRBD2. V lost 3 bases to trimming and J lost 3 bases; unmatched junction nucleotides: 4. CDR1 is SGHRS and CDR2 is YFSETQ in the germline V gene. The CDR3 spans 15 residues. In DNA, the CDR3 is TGCGCCAGCAGCTCCTCTAGCGGGGGTACAGATACGCAGTATTTT. It is translated as CASSSSSGGTDTQYF.

The rearrangement uses TRBV5-1 and TRBJ1-6; D gene uncertain. From germline, CDR1 is SGHRS and CDR2 YFSETQ. Trimming pared 0 bases from V and 0 bases from J, leaving 4 bases between. This CDR3 is 15 amino acids long. CDR3 loop: CASSLVSSYNSPLHF. The DNA of the CDR3 is TGCGCCAGCAGCTTGGTTAGCTCCTATAATTCACCCCTCCACTTT. Combining the CDR3 with reference TRBV5-1 and TRBJ1-6 gives the whole variable domain KAGVTQTPRYLIKTRGQQVTLSCSPISGHRSVSWYQQTPGQGLQFLFEYFSETQRNKGNFPGRFSGRQFSNSRSEMNVSTLELGDSALYLCASSLVSSYNSPLHFGNGTRLTVT.

The gene calls are TRBV25-1 and TRBJ2-5; D remains unclear. This CDR3 spans 15 amino acids. Germline values: CDR1 MGHDK, CDR2 SYGVNS. Trimming removed 0 bases from V and 6 bases from J, with 14 bases in between. CDR3 sequence reads: CASSEYKGRPQTQYF. The CDR3 nucleotides are TGTGCCAGCAGTGAATATAAGGGCCGGCCCCAGACCCAGTACTTC.

The V call is TRBV6-5, the J call TRBJ1-5; unclear D gene. The V end lost 5 bases, the J end lost 5 bases, and 10 bases lay between the germline ends. This CDR3 is built from 13 residues. The germline CDR1 and CDR2 sequences are MNHEY and SVGAGI. This CDR3 is CASSPWGDQPQHF. The CDR3 DNA follows: TGTGCCAGCAGTCCTTGGGGTGATCAGCCCCAGCATTTT.

The CDR3 bases are TGTGCCATCAGTGGGGATGGCAATGAAAAACTGTTTTTT. This translates into CAISGDGNEKLFF. V and J are TRBV10-3 and TRBJ1-4; D uncertain. CDR1 and CDR2 from the germline V gene are ENHRY and SYGVKD. Trimming took 4 bases from V and 5 from J, leaving 8 bases between them. CDR3 length: 13 residues.

The gene calls are TRBV6-5 and TRBJ2-1, with 7 bases that match TRBD2. CDR1 is MNHEY, CDR2 SVGAGI, per germline. The V gene end was trimmed by 3 bases and the J gene end by 5 bases; junction bases not matched to a gene: 4. The CDR3 is 14 amino acids. The CDR3, as DNA: TGTGCCAGCAGTTATGTGGGGGGGGACAATGAGCAGTTCTTC. It specifies CASSYVGGDNEQFF.

The V gene is TRBV25-1, the J gene TRBJ2-1; D is perhaps TRBD1 (6 bases). This CDR3 has 15 residues. With 1 base removed from V and 4 bases from J, the gap between germline ends came to 11 bases. Germline-derived CDR1 and CDR2 are MGHDK and SYGVNS. The CDR3 protein is CASSESGVSYNEQFF. In DNA, the CDR3 is TGTGCCAGCAGTGAATCAGGGGTGTCGTACAATGAGCAGTTCTTC. Together with reference TRBV25-1 and TRBJ2-1, the CDR3 gives the full variable domain: EADIYQTPRYLVIGTGKKITLECSQTMGHDKMYWYQQDPGMELHLIHYSYGVNSTEKGDLSSESTVSRIRTEHFPLTLESARPSHTSQYLCASSESGVSYNEQFFGPGTRLTVL.

The rearrangement links TRBV15 to TRBJ1-3; 9 bases line up with TRBD1. This CDR3 has 16 amino acids. The V segment lost 0 bases and the J segment 4 bases; nucleotides outside the gene matches: 4. The germline gives CDR1 LNHNV, CDR2 YYDKDF (reference sequence). The CDR3 loop reads CATSRDRTGDGNTIYF. DNA for the CDR3: TGTGCCACCAGCAGAGATAGGACAGGGGACGGAAACACCATATATTTT.

V is TRBV7-8 and J is TRBJ2-3; 7 bases line up with TRBD1. V shed 5 bases, J shed 3 bases, and the junction held 2 bases outside the gene matches. The CDR3 spans 13 residues. CDR1 and CDR2 (germline): SGHVS, FQNEAQ. Here the CDR3 DNA reads TGTGCCAGCAGCCAGGACAGGACAGATACGCAGTATTTT. Translated: CASSQDRTDTQYF. Full variable domain (rest looked up from reference TRBV7-8 and TRBJ2-3): GAGVSQSPRYKVAKRGQDVALRCDPISGHVSLFWYQQALGQGPEFLTYFQNEAQLDKSGLPSDRFFAERPEGSVSTLKIQRTQQEDSAVYLCASSQDRTDTQYFGPGTRLTVL.

The chain couples TRBV11-2 to TRBJ2-7; D might be TRBD1 (7 bases). Germline CDR1 SGHAT, CDR2 FQNNGV. Trimming stripped 0 bases from V and 3 bases from J, with 15 bases between. This CDR3 spans 16 amino acids. The CDR3 bases are TGTGCCAGCAGCTTAGAGGGCTCGCAGGGGGGCTACGAGCAGTACTTC. It encodes CASSLEGSQGGYEQYF. The full variable domain, in which reference TRBV11-2 and TRBJ2-7 provide the parts outside the CDR3, is EAGVAQSPRYKIIEKRQSVAFWCNPISGHATLYWYQQILGQGPKLLIQFQNNGVVDDSQLPKDRFSAERLKGVDSTLKIQPAKLEDSAVYLCASSLEGSQGGYEQYFGPGTRLTVT.